The 18 T cell receptor beta chains given below trace back to one sample, sequenced in a study of blood T cell repertoires in COVID-19 (dated by TCRdb to the early 2020s). The method behind the library was the immunoSEQ multiplex PCR assay. What TCRdb holds here is the immuneACCESS table cut down to in-frame rearrangements. Part of the clones is not present; checked against another copy, under half of the missing clones reflect an unresolved V gene, and the others are unexplained. The sample includes roughly 360,000 clones, with around 89% observed a single time. Of the sample, approximately 1% is held by the ten largest clones. Sequencing input: PBMCs or T cells enriched from blood (not recorded which). The receptors were gathered from a woman aged 25 to 39 with acute COVID-19.

The chain is built from TRBV12-3 or TRBV12-4 and TRBJ1-5; TRBD1 is a possible D gene (6 bases). Between the trimmed V and J ends, which lost 7 bases and 5 bases, there was a span of 12 bases. The CDR3 is 13 amino acids. DNA of the CDR3: TGTGCCAGCAATTCACAGGGTTATCAGCCCCAGCATTTT. Translation: CASNSQGYQPQHF.

V usage is TRBV29-1 and J usage is TRBJ1-1; 8 nucleotides agree with TRBD1. The CDR3 is 13 amino acids. CDR1 is SQVTM, CDR2 ANQGSEA, per germline. Trimming removed 4 bases from V and 5 bases from J; junction bases left unmatched: 6. This CDR3 is CSVGQGARTEAFF. CDR3 nucleotides: TGCAGCGTTGGGCAGGGGGCGCGAACTGAAGCTTTCTTT.

The chain recombines TRBV30 with TRBJ2-3, with D unclear. Germline lookup yields CDR1 GTSNPN and CDR2 SVGIG (reference sequence). The length of the CDR3 is 12 residues. V was trimmed by 0 bases and J by 6 bases, leaving 7 bases between them. CDR3 in amino acids: CAWSVSMDTQYF. The CDR3 nucleotides are TGTGCCTGGAGTGTATCCATGGATACGCAGTATTTT.

The V call is TRBV6-4, the J call TRBJ2-3; 9 bases match TRBD2. CDR1 and CDR2 (germline): MRHNA, SNTAGT. With V trimmed by 6 bases and J by 1 base, 8 bases remained unmatched. The length of the CDR3 is 16 residues. The CDR3 spells CASRMVAGEGTDTQYF. The CDR3 bases are TGTGCCAGCAGAATGGTAGCGGGGGAAGGCACAGATACGCAGTATTTT.

This chain uses TRBV2 with TRBJ1-2, with D tentatively TRBD1 (5 bases). CDR3 length equals 13 residues. Germline V CDR1 and CDR2: SNHLY, FYNNEI. Trimming removed 2 bases at V and 8 bases at J, with 12 bases between. The CDR3: CASSELRVWGYTF. CDR3 DNA: TGTGCCAGCAGTGAACTCAGGGTGTGGGGCTACACCTTC.

The V and J genes are TRBV2 and TRBJ2-7, with D possibly TRBD1 on 6 matching bases. The V and J ends lost 6 bases and 6 bases respectively, with 21 bases between them. Germline values: CDR1 SNHLY, CDR2 FYNNEI. The CDR3 totals 15 residues. In DNA, the CDR3 is TGTGCCAGCAGCCTAGAACAGGGTGGGTACCCCGAGCAGTACTTC. Its translation is CASSLEQGGYPEQYF.

The rearrangement joins TRBV27 to TRBJ1-1, with D maybe TRBD1 (5 bases). Germline V gives CDR1 MNHEY, CDR2 SMNVEV (reference sequence). The CDR3 is made up of 14 amino acids. V lost 3 bases to trimming and J lost 2 bases, with 10 bases between them. CDR3 region: CASSLDNYNTEAFF. Written as DNA, the CDR3 is TGTGCCAGCAGTTTGGACAACTATAACACTGAAGCTTTCTTT.

This clone was detected once. V is TRBV18 and J is TRBJ1-2; TRBD1 is a possible D gene (5 bases). Germline lookup yields CDR1 KGHSH and CDR2 LQKENI. The CDR3 is 14 residues long. V gave up 3 bases and J gave up 6 bases, with 14 bases separating them. CDR3 residues: CASSPSGTPNGYTF. CDR3 in DNA: TGTGCCAGCTCACCGTCCGGGACTCCTAATGGCTACACCTTC. The variable domain in full, completed from reference TRBV18 and TRBJ1-2, reads NAGVMQNPRHLVRRRGQEARLRCSPMKGHSHVYWYRQLPEEGLKFMVYLQKENIIDESGMPKERFSAEFPKEGPSILRIQQVVRGDSAAYFCASSPSGTPNGYTFGSGTRLTVV.

The chain employs TRBV24-1 and TRBJ2-7; no clear D gene. Per the germline V gene, CDR1 is KGHDR and CDR2 is SFDVKD. V gave up 0 bases and J gave up 3 bases, with 11 bases separating them. This CDR3 region has 15 residues. As DNA, the CDR3 is TGTGCCACCAGTGATTTGGGTGAAGTCGGCTACGAGCAGTACTTC. It is translated as CATSDLGEVGYEQYF.

The rearrangement uses TRBV12-5 and TRBJ1-3; 7 bases agree with TRBD1. Germline V gene lookup returns CDR1 LGHNT and CDR2 FRNRAP. This CDR3 contains 15 residues. The trim removed 6 bases at V and 7 bases at J, leaving 12 bases unmatched. The CDR3 here is CASGPDRVLRNTIYF. CDR3 nucleotide sequence: TGTGCTAGTGGCCCCGACAGGGTTTTGCGTAACACCATATATTTT.

The J gene is TRBJ2-6, the V gene TRBV9, with D tentatively TRBD1 (5 bases). Per the germline V gene, CDR1 is SGDLS and CDR2 is YYNGEE. There are 16 residues in the CDR3. V gave up 4 bases and J gave up 3 bases, with 14 bases separating them. The CDR3: CASSQIGVGGANVLTF. CDR3 DNA sequence: TGTGCCAGCAGCCAAATAGGGGTGGGTGGGGCCAACGTCCTGACTTTC.

The table lists this clone with a few counts. The rearrangement links TRBV3-1 (or the pseudogene TRBV3-2) to TRBJ2-2; the match to TRBD2 covers 8 bases. The germline CDR1 and CDR2 sequences are LGHDT and YNNKEL (reference sequence). The V gene end was trimmed by 1 base and the J gene end by 5 bases; junction bases not matched to a gene: 6. The CDR3 has 16 residues. The CDR3 region is CASSQAGTSVTGELFF. CDR3 nucleotide sequence: TGTGCCAGCAGCCAAGCCGGGACTAGTGTGACCGGGGAGCTGTTTTTT.

The CDR3 DNA reads as TGTGCCAGCCTACCTCAGCGGGGGGGTTACAATGAGCAGTTCTTC. Its protein is CASLPQRGGYNEQFF. This chain connects TRBV19 to TRBJ2-1; 10 nucleotides agree with TRBD2. Germline loops: CDR1 LNHDA, CDR2 SQIVND (reference sequence). J was trimmed by 4 bases and V by 9 bases; bases with no gene match: 9. The CDR3 is made up of 15 amino acids.

The V call is TRBV24-1, the J call TRBJ1-4; TRBD1 matches 9 bases. From germline, CDR1 is KGHDR and CDR2 SFDVKD. J lost 2 bases, V lost 5 bases, and 20 bases had no gene match. The CDR3 extends over 21 amino acids. DNA of the CDR3: TGTGCCACCAGTGTAATGGACGGAAAGGGACAGGGTTCAGAGACTAATGAAAAACTGTTTTTT. It specifies CATSVMDGKGQGSETNEKLFF.

This clone is a singleton in its sample. An end of the junction differs from the germline gene, which may be a read error. The chain couples TRBV3-1 (or the pseudogene TRBV3-2) to TRBJ2-7; the D is unclear. This CDR3 contains 13 residues. The germline V gene encodes CDR1 LGHDT and CDR2 YNNKEL (reference sequence). The CDR3 loop reads CASSPNTQEVVSF. The CDR3 region has the DNA TGTGCCAGCAGCCCCAACACTCAAGAGGTCGTTTCCTTC.

This clone was recorded only once. This chain links TRBV27 with TRBJ1-2; 9 bases fit TRBD1. Germline V gene lookup returns CDR1 MNHEY and CDR2 SMNVEV (reference sequence). Germline trimming cut 3 bases from V and 0 bases from J; bases unmatched to any gene: 2. The CDR3 has 15 residues. The CDR3 region is CASSFRTGANYGYTF. In DNA form, the CDR3 reads TGTGCCAGCAGTTTCCGGACAGGGGCTAACTATGGCTACACCTTC.

The chain combines TRBV7-8 with TRBJ1-1; D is possibly TRBD1 (5 bases). Germline-derived CDR1 and CDR2 are SGHVS and FQNEAQ. This CDR3 contains 15 residues. Trimming left V 3 bases short and J 4 bases short, with 15 bases between. CDR3 loop: CASSFFRAGGTEAFF. DNA of the CDR3: TGTGCCAGCAGCTTTTTTAGGGCCGGGGGCACTGAAGCTTTCTTT.

Only one count was recorded for this clone. The chain combines TRBV7-9 with TRBJ2-7; weak D call: TRBD1 (6 bases). This CDR3 has 15 amino acids. Germline-derived CDR1 and CDR2 are SEHNR and FQNEAQ (reference sequence). Trimming stripped 1 base from V and 3 bases from J, with 13 bases between. CDR3 sequence: CASSLVQGERYEQYF. CDR3 DNA: TGTGCCAGCAGCTTAGTACAGGGAGAACGCTACGAGCAGTACTTC.